The 11 T cell receptor beta chains reported below all come from one sample, sequenced in a study of blood T cell repertoires in COVID-19. Method: immunoSEQ multiplex PCR; TCRdb's copy keeps in-frame clones and lacks some. The sample has about 240,000 clones, roughly 82% seen once; the top ten hold about 4.8%. The source material was peripheral blood. Receptors were obtained from a woman aged 65 to 85 with acute or convalescent COVID-19.

V is TRBV5-6 and J is TRBJ1-4; D unclear. The germline CDR1 and CDR2 sequences are SGHDT and YYEEEE. Trimming removed 4 bases from V and 16 bases from J, with 20 bases in between. This CDR3 has 13 amino acids. For the CDR3, the DNA is TGTGCCAGCAGCCCGAATCGGGGAGATCAGCAGTTTTTT. It yields the protein CASSPNRGDQQFF.

This clone was picked up one time. This rearrangement joins TRBV5-4 to TRBJ2-7; possibly TRBD1 for D (7 bases). The CDR3 has 13 residues. Germline values: CDR1 SGHNT, CDR2 YYREEE (reference sequence). V was shortened by 2 bases and J by 6 bases, with 12 bases between the two germline ends. The CDR3 DNA is TGTGCCAGCAGCTTAACCAGGGGGGCCGAGCAGTACTTC. Amino acids: CASSLTRGAEQYF. The variable domain in full, with the rest retrieved from reference TRBV5-4 and TRBJ2-7, is ETGVTQSPTHLIKTRGQQVTLRCSSQSGHNTVSWYQQALGQGPQFIFQYYREEENGRGNFPPRFSGLQFPNYSSELNVNALELDDSALYLCASSLTRGAEQYFGPGTRLTVT.

The chain combines TRBV6-2 or TRBV6-3 with TRBJ2-7; D remains unclear. Deletions cut 0 bases from V and 10 bases from J, with 7 bases between. Germline V gives CDR1 MNHEY, CDR2 SVGEGT. CDR3 length: 11 residues. The CDR3 region has the DNA TGTGCCAGCAGTTACTCGACTCTTCAGTACTTC. It yields the protein CASSYSTLQYF.

This clone was detected only a few times. The identical CDR3 is also encoded by other nucleotide sequences in the sample. The CDR3 is CASSLAGGTYEQYF. In DNA form, the CDR3 reads TGCGCCAGCAGCTTAGCAGGGGGGACCTACGAGCAGTACTTC. This chain joins TRBV5-1 and TRBJ2-7; TRBD1 is a possible D gene (7 bases). Germline CDR1 is SGHRS and CDR2 is YFSETQ. The CDR3 totals 14 residues. V lost 2 bases, J lost 2 bases, and 11 bases lay in between.

The chain uses TRBV25-1 and TRBJ1-1; TRBD1 is a possible D gene (5 bases). The germline CDR1 and CDR2 sequences are MGHDK and SYGVNS. The V end lost 4 bases, the J end lost 1 base, and 22 bases lay between the germline ends. The CDR3 sequence is 18 residues long. This CDR3 is CASSAQIHKGLSNTEAFF. The DNA of the CDR3 is TGTGCCAGCAGTGCCCAAATTCACAAGGGACTCTCGAACACTGAAGCTTTCTTT.

The chain couples TRBV25-1 to TRBJ2-3, with D possibly TRBD1 on 5 matching bases. Germline V gene lookup returns CDR1 MGHDK and CDR2 SYGVNS. The CDR3 runs to 16 residues. V dropped 1 base and J dropped 2 bases, with 13 bases sitting between them. The CDR3 region is CASSESGRVFTDTQYF. The CDR3 region has the DNA TGTGCCAGCAGTGAATCTGGCAGGGTTTTCACAGATACGCAGTATTTT.

The chain recombines TRBV5-6 with TRBJ2-1; D might be TRBD2 (6 bases). Germline V gives CDR1 SGHDT, CDR2 YYEEEE. This CDR3 has 15 residues. Trimming pared 5 bases from V and 3 bases from J, leaving 15 bases between. The chain's CDR3 is CASRQRGFVYNEQFF. CDR3 coding DNA: TGTGCCAGCAGGCAACGGGGGTTCGTCTACAATGAGCAGTTCTTC.

This clone has just a few counts. This chain links TRBV6-1 with TRBJ1-4; no reliable D call. The CDR3 loop spans 16 amino acids. V gave up 2 bases and J gave up 8 bases, with 18 bases separating them. In germline, CDR1 is MNHNS, CDR2 SASEGT. The CDR3 DNA is TGTGCCAGCAGTGAACCCGGGCGAGGACTCAAAGAAAAACTGTTTTTT. Translated, it gives CASSEPGRGLKEKLFF.

The V gene is TRBV5-1, the J gene TRBJ1-3, with TRBD1 identical over 10 bases. Germline V lookup: CDR1 SGHRS, CDR2 YFSETQ. The V gene end was trimmed by 0 bases and the J gene end by 4 bases; junction bases not matched to a gene: 7. This CDR3 region has 17 residues. The CDR3: CASSLEPGQGTGNTIYF. Written as DNA, the CDR3 is TGCGCCAGCAGCTTGGAACCGGGACAGGGGACGGGAAACACCATATATTTT.

This clone was counted only a few times. The chain couples TRBV4-2 to TRBJ2-1, with D tentatively TRBD2 (6 bases). Per the germline V gene, CDR1 is LGHNA and CDR2 is YNFKEQ. V dropped 1 base and J dropped 4 bases, with 14 bases sitting between them. There are 16 residues in the CDR3. The CDR3 spells CASSQGGGLLYNEQFF. The CDR3 coding sequence is TGTGCCAGCAGCCAAGGTGGGGGACTCCTATACAATGAGCAGTTCTTC.

The CDR3 reads CASSLVDSYGYTF. The CDR3 DNA reads TGTGCCAGCAGCTTAGTAGACAGTTATGGCTACACCTTC. This rearrangement joins TRBV11-2 to TRBJ1-2; possibly TRBD1 for D (5 bases). Germline assignment: CDR1 SGHAT and CDR2 FQNNGV. Trimming cost V 1 base and J 5 bases, with 8 bases left between them. CDR3 length: 13 residues.